This TCR beta chain was retrieved from a study of T cell repertoires in cytomegalovirus infection. As for the study in general: The authors relied on CMV epitopes, both recently identified HLA-C-restricted and well-studied HLA-B-restricted.

Details on this clonotype: What it recognizes is unknown.

The CDR3 loop spans 16 amino acids. Deletions cut 1 base from V and 4 bases from J, with 13 bases between. CDR1 is MNHEY and CDR2 is SMNVEV in the germline V gene (reference sequence). General study results and limits: Within the response measured ex vivo, HLA-C-restricted CMV-specific TCR beta clonotypes were dominant.

TCRdb re-called the reads with MiXCR, one entry per CDR3 protein. There are fewer than 1,000,000 distinct CDR3 sequences in the sample; 31% occur only once, and over 11% lies in the top ten. Here the sequenced sample was cultured CD8+ T cells from PBMCs, taken from culture after CMV antigen stimulation. The V call is TRBV27, the J call TRBJ2-2, with D perhaps matching TRBD2 (6 bases). The TCR comes from a human donor in good health (CMV status not recorded). Some clones in this sample may be carry-over from other donors' samples. The CDR3 DNA follows: TGTGCCAGCAGTTTATTAGGAGGGCGCGGCACCGGGGAGCTGTTTTTT. Translated: CASSLLGGRGTGELFF.